Below, 5 T cell receptor beta chains from the same sample are listed, as sequenced in a study of neurological immune-mediated disorders. TCRdb used MiXCR to reprocess the 5' RACE reads, holding one entry per CDR3 protein. The repertoire consists of roughly 27,000 distinct CDR3 sequences, with around 2.5% occurring once and the leading ten covering around 2%. Sequenced sample: PBMCs. The source is a woman in her fifties or sixties with multiple sclerosis.

By sample share, this clonotype is medium-sized. V and J are TRBV10-3 and TRBJ1-5; D is unresolved. This CDR3 is built from 19 residues. CDR1 ENHRY and CDR2 SYGVKD come from the germline V gene. V lost 0 bases to trimming and J lost 1 base, with 19 bases between them. The CDR3 loop reads CAISESSGLWMESNQPQHF. Written as DNA, the CDR3 is TGTGCCATCAGTGAGTCGAGTGGGCTCTGGATGGAGAGCAATCAGCCCCAGCATTTT.

This clonotype showed up many times. The rearrangement links TRBV29-1 to TRBJ2-7, with D tentatively TRBD1 (5 bases). The CDR3 extends over 12 amino acids. V gave up 5 bases and J gave up 2 bases, with 10 bases separating them. Germline values: CDR1 SQVTM, CDR2 ANQGSEA. For the CDR3, the DNA is TGCAGCGTTATGCCAGGGACCTACGAGCAGTACTTC. Translated, it gives CSVMPGTYEQYF.

This clonotype was seen repeatedly, ten times or more. The V and J genes are TRBV20-1 and TRBJ1-2, with D unclear. Trimming took 1 base from V and 2 from J, leaving 8 bases between them. CDR1 is DFQATT and CDR2 is SNEGSKA in the germline V gene (reference sequence). The CDR3 covers 13 residues. DNA for the CDR3: TGCAGTGCTAGAGGATCCGTCAACTATGGCTACACCTTC. Translated: CSARGSVNYGYTF.

This clonotype was observed at least ten times. The chain recombines TRBV24-1 with TRBJ1-2; 7 bases are a match to TRBD1. The germline V gene has CDR1 KGHDR and CDR2 SFDVKD. With V trimmed by 3 bases and J by 6 bases, 12 bases remained unmatched. The CDR3 sequence is 16 residues long. The CDR3 DNA follows: TGTGCCACCAGTGATCCAAAACAGGGGAGCTCGGATGGCTACACCTTC. Amino acids: CATSDPKQGSSDGYTF.

This clonotype has ten or more counts. J is TRBJ2-1 and V is TRBV9, with a possible D match to TRBD2 (6 bases). Trimming left V 3 bases short and J 5 bases short, with 15 bases between. The V gene's germline CDR1 is SGDLS and CDR2 YYNGEE. The CDR3 is 15 amino acids. Here the CDR3 reads CASSAGGDPNNEQFF. The CDR3, as DNA: TGTGCCAGCAGCGCCGGAGGGGACCCTAACAATGAGCAGTTCTTC. Full variable domain (outside the CDR3, taken from reference TRBV9 and TRBJ2-1): DSGVTQTPKHLITATGQRVTLRCSPRSGDLSVYWYQQSLDQGLQFLIQYYNGEERAKGNILERFSAQQFPDLHSELNLSSLELGDSALYFCASSAGGDPNNEQFFGPGTRLTVL.